What follows are 30 T cell receptor beta chains derived from one specimen sequenced in a study of control samples from healthy donors and cancer patients. Data came from immunoSEQ multiplex PCR; TCRdb stores just in-frame clones and leaves some out. Among fewer than 60,000 clones listed, 85% to 95% were seen once. The source material was blood. The receptors come from a man aged 25 to 40 in good health.

This clone was detected once. This sequence joins TRBV6-6 and TRBJ1-3; the D gene is possibly TRBD1 (6 bases). Germline CDR1 and CDR2: MNHNY and SVGAGI (reference sequence). V was trimmed by 2 bases and J by 2 bases, leaving 10 bases between them. The CDR3 runs 15 residues. DNA of the CDR3: TGTGCCAGCAGTTACGAGGGGGGAACTGGAAACACCATATATTTT. Protein product: CASSYEGGTGNTIYF.

The rearrangement uses TRBV6-6 and TRBJ2-7; a weak D match, TRBD2 (7 bases). Trimming took 6 bases from V and 7 from J, leaving 22 bases between them. The CDR3 contains 15 residues. Germline CDR1 and CDR2: MNHNY and SVGAGI (reference sequence). The CDR3 DNA is TGTGCCAGCAGATCGACGGCGGGGGCGCACGGGGAGCAGTACTTC. It specifies CASRSTAGAHGEQYF.

V is TRBV15 and J is TRBJ1-3; D is ambiguous. Between the trimmed V and J ends, which lost 0 bases and 5 bases, there was a span of 2 bases. CDR1 is LNHNV and CDR2 is YYDKDF in the germline V gene (reference sequence). There are 12 residues in the CDR3. The CDR3 DNA sequence: TGTGCCACCAGCAGAGATAGAAACACCATATATTTT. Amino acid sequence: CATSRDRNTIYF.

This chain uses TRBV27 with TRBJ2-2, with D possibly matching TRBD1 (5 bases). This CDR3 has 16 residues. Trimming took off 3 bases at V and 2 bases at J, with 13 bases between the two ends. The germline CDR1 and CDR2 sequences are MNHEY and SMNVEV (reference sequence). The CDR3 loop reads CASSLSGQVNTGELFF. In DNA form, the CDR3 reads TGTGCCAGCAGTTTGTCAGGACAAGTCAACACCGGGGAGCTGTTTTTT.

This clone has a single count. The chain is built from TRBV28 and TRBJ2-7; D unclear. This CDR3 comprises 16 residues. Trimming stripped 2 bases from V and 5 bases from J, with 19 bases between. Germline CDR1 is MDHEN and CDR2 is SYDVKM. CDR3 DNA: TGTGCCAGCAGTTTAGTTTCGGGCCCTTTTCCCCACGAGCAGTACTTC. It codes for CASSLVSGPFPHEQYF.

The chain carries TRBV27 and TRBJ1-2, with D unclear. Per the germline V gene, CDR1 is MNHEY and CDR2 is SMNVEV (reference sequence). This CDR3 has 13 residues. The V end lost 6 bases, the J end lost 7 bases, and 15 bases lay between the germline ends. This CDR3 is CASSTSWAGGYTF. CDR3 in DNA: TGTGCCAGCAGCACCTCGTGGGCGGGTGGCTACACCTTC.

The chain recombines TRBV6-5 with TRBJ1-3; D unresolved. CDR1 MNHEY and CDR2 SVGAGI come from the germline V gene. The CDR3 runs to 11 residues. Trimming removed 8 bases from V and 4 bases from J, with 6 bases in between. The CDR3 sequence is CASAIGNTIYF. The CDR3 nucleotides are TGTGCCAGCGCAATAGGAAACACCATATATTTT.

V gene TRBV5-1 combines with J gene TRBJ1-2; tentative D call: TRBD1 (6 bases). Germline V gives CDR1 SGHRS, CDR2 YFSETQ. The ends were cut back, 4 bases at V and 5 bases at J, with 15 bases in the middle. The CDR3 has 14 amino acids. The CDR3 bases are TGCGCCAGCAGCCGGGACAAGGGCCTGTATGGCTACACCTTC. It codes for CASSRDKGLYGYTF.

The V and J genes are TRBV6-5 and TRBJ2-7, with TRBD1 matching 10 bases. This CDR3 has 15 amino acids. The germline V gene encodes CDR1 MNHEY and CDR2 SVGAGI. Germline trimming cut 6 bases from V and 2 bases from J; bases unmatched to any gene: 7. DNA of the CDR3: TGTGCCAGCAGAGACCCGGGACAGGGGACCTACGAGCAGTACTTC. Its translation: CASRDPGQGTYEQYF.

The chain uses TRBV21-1 and TRBJ2-7; the D call of TRBD1 is as the table states it, not checked on the DNA. TRBV21-1 counts as a pseudogene. The length of the CDR3 is 15 residues. CDR3 nucleotides: TGTGCCAGCAGCAAAGAGCAGGACAGGGCTCACGAGCAGTACTTC. Translation: CASSKEQDRAHEQYF.

The chain is built from TRBV7-6 and TRBJ1-3, with a tentative D call TRBD1 (5 bases). The CDR3 covers 16 residues. Trimming stripped 2 bases from V and 0 bases from J, with 11 bases between. Germline assignment: CDR1 SGHVS and CDR2 FNYEAQ. The CDR3 DNA is TGTGCCAGCAGCTTATCACGGGGCGACTCTGGAAACACCATATATTTT. This translates into CASSLSRGDSGNTIYF.

The chain joins TRBV7-2 to TRBJ2-1; 7 nucleotides line up with TRBD2. The CDR3 sequence is 18 residues long. Germline loops: CDR1 SGHTA, CDR2 FQGNSA. With V trimmed by 4 bases and J by 4 bases, 16 bases remained unmatched. The chain's CDR3 is CASSSYGFRDGGYNEQFF. DNA for the CDR3: TGTGCCAGCAGCTCCTATGGCTTCCGGGACGGGGGGTACAATGAGCAGTTCTTC. Based on the CDR3 plus reference TRBV7-2 and TRBJ2-1, the full variable domain is GAGVSQSPSNKVTEKGKDVELRCDPISGHTALYWYRQSLGQGLEFLIYFQGNSAPDKSGLPSDRFSAERTGGSVSTLTIQRTQQEDSAVYLCASSSYGFRDGGYNEQFFGPGTRLTVL.

The V call is TRBV18, the J call TRBJ1-6, with 7 bases that match TRBD1. The junction had 3 bases not matched to a gene; V was cut back by 4 bases and J by 3 bases. Germline V CDR1 and CDR2: KGHSH, LQKENI. CDR3 length: 15 amino acids. CDR3 in amino acids: CASSLGQVYNSPLHF. The CDR3 coding sequence is TGTGCCAGCTCACTCGGACAGGTCTATAATTCACCCCTCCACTTT.

The genes are TRBV5-5 and TRBJ2-3, with D possibly being TRBD1 or TRBD2 (6 bases each). V shed 0 bases and J shed 4 bases, with 9 bases lying between them. This CDR3 is 14 amino acids long. CDR1 and CDR2 from the germline V gene are SGHKS and YYEKEE (reference sequence). CDR3 residues: CASSLAGGADTQYF. The CDR3 DNA is TGTGCCAGCAGCTTGGCCGGGGGCGCAGATACGCAGTATTTT.

The V call is TRBV2, the J call TRBJ1-3; no clear D. The germline V gene has CDR1 SNHLY and CDR2 FYNNEI. The V end was cut by 0 bases, the J end by 0 bases, with 3 bases between. The CDR3 length is 14 residues. This CDR3 reads CASSEAISGNTIYF. CDR3 nucleotide sequence: TGTGCCAGCAGTGAAGCGATCTCTGGAAACACCATATATTTT.

The chain links TRBV11-3 to TRBJ2-5; TRBD1 matches at 9 bases. This CDR3 has 15 amino acids. V lost 4 bases to trimming and J lost 3 bases; unmatched junction nucleotides: 6. Germline CDR1 reads SGHNT; CDR2 reads YENEEA. The CDR3 loop is CASSSTGGGEETQYF. The CDR3 nucleotides read TGTGCCAGCAGCTCAACAGGGGGCGGTGAAGAGACCCAGTACTTC.

V is TRBV7-2 and J is TRBJ1-1; D might be TRBD1 (5 bases). In germline, CDR1 is SGHTA, CDR2 FQGNSA. The CDR3 totals 15 residues. Trimming pared 4 bases from V and 1 base from J, leaving 13 bases between. The CDR3 region has the DNA TGTGCCAGCAGCTCCCATCGGGACGGGAACACTGAAGCTTTCTTT. This translates into CASSSHRDGNTEAFF.

J is TRBJ2-7 and V is TRBV5-4; 8 bases match TRBD1. The CDR3 has 14 amino acids. The germline V gene encodes CDR1 SGHNT and CDR2 YYREEE (reference sequence). V lost 0 bases, J lost 4 bases, and 3 bases stayed unmatched. The CDR3 here is CASSLETGGYEQYF. CDR3 nucleotides: TGTGCCAGCAGCTTGGAAACAGGGGGATACGAGCAGTACTTC.

This clone showed up just once. This sequence joins TRBV7-9 and TRBJ1-2; 7 bases match TRBD1. Germline V CDR1 and CDR2: SEHNR, FQNEAQ (reference sequence). This CDR3 has 14 amino acids. After removal of 6 bases from V and 4 bases from J, the junction contained 8 bases not matched to a gene. CDR3 sequence (DNA): TGTGCCAGCAGACCCACAGGGGCCTCCTATGGCTACACCTTC. Amino acid sequence: CASRPTGASYGYTF.

V usage is TRBV6-6 and J usage is TRBJ2-3, with D tentatively TRBD1 or TRBD2 (5 bases each). The CDR3 spans 16 residues. Per germline, CDR1 MNHNY and CDR2 SVGAGI (reference sequence). V was trimmed by 6 bases and J by 0 bases, leaving 16 bases between them. DNA of the CDR3: TGTGCCAGCAGCTTATCTCCTGGGGGTAGCACAGATACGCAGTATTTT. Residues: CASSLSPGGSTDTQYF.

This clone showed up just a few times. This chain links TRBV6-2 or TRBV6-3 with TRBJ2-7; TRBD2 agrees at 8 bases. J lost 0 bases, V lost 2 bases, and 0 bases had no gene match. This CDR3 is 14 amino acids long. CDR1 and CDR2 (germline): MNHEY, SVGEGT. The CDR3 region is CASSYGTSSYEQYF. The CDR3 nucleotides are TGTGCCAGCAGTTACGGGACTAGCTCCTACGAGCAGTACTTC.

The V gene is TRBV5-4, the J gene TRBJ2-2; possibly TRBD2 for D (5 bases). CDR3 length: 17 amino acids. The germline V gene encodes CDR1 SGHNT and CDR2 YYREEE (reference sequence). V was clipped by 0 bases and J by 2 bases, with 14 bases between them. The CDR3 DNA reads TGTGCCAGCAGCTTGGTAGGCGCCGGGATAAACACCGGGGAGCTGTTTTTT. Residues: CASSLVGAGINTGELFF.

This clone was seen just once. CDR3 in DNA: TGTGCCAGCTCACCACAGGGCGGGAGCTCCTACAATGAGCAGTTCTTC. This sequence encodes CASSPQGGSSYNEQFF. The chain employs TRBV18 and TRBJ2-1; 7 nucleotides align to TRBD2. Germline V CDR1 and CDR2: KGHSH, LQKENI. CDR3 length equals 16 residues. J was trimmed by 0 bases and V by 1 base; bases with no gene match: 3.

The chain uses TRBV6-2 or TRBV6-3 and TRBJ2-7, with 9 bases fitting TRBD2. CDR1 is MNHEY, CDR2 SVGEGT, per germline. CDR3 size: 17 residues. After removal of 2 bases from V and 4 bases from J, the junction contained 12 bases not matched to a gene. The chain's CDR3 is CASSYPSTAGGGYEQYF. The CDR3 nucleotides read TGTGCCAGCAGTTACCCTTCTACAGCGGGAGGAGGGTACGAGCAGTACTTC.

The gene calls are TRBV27 and TRBJ2-2; 7 bases align to TRBD2. CDR3 length: 18 residues. The trim removed 3 bases at V and 3 bases at J, leaving 13 bases unmatched. Germline loops: CDR1 MNHEY, CDR2 SMNVEV (reference sequence). CDR3 sequence reads: CASSFFPPSGDYTGELFF. The CDR3 nucleotides read TGTGCCAGCAGTTTTTTCCCGCCTAGCGGAGATTACACCGGGGAGCTGTTTTTT.

The chain couples TRBV4-1 to TRBJ2-7; D not certain. This CDR3 comprises 12 residues. Germline V lookup: CDR1 MGHRA, CDR2 YSYEKL. The ends were cut back, 3 bases at V and 8 bases at J, with 11 bases in the middle. As DNA, the CDR3 is TGCGCCAGCAGCCAGGATCCGAGGAAGCAGTACTTC. Translation: CASSQDPRKQYF.

DNA of the CDR3: TGCGCCAGCAGCTTGGATTGGGGCGACAGGCGGCTGAACACTGAAGCTTTCTTT. It is translated as CASSLDWGDRRLNTEAFF. This rearrangement joins TRBV5-1 to TRBJ1-1; the D gene is possibly TRBD1 (6 bases). The CDR3 has 18 residues. Trimming pared 0 bases from V and 0 bases from J, leaving 18 bases between. Germline loops: CDR1 SGHRS, CDR2 YFSETQ.

The CDR3 loop is CASSQDNLAGVVYEQYF. CDR3 coding DNA: TGTGCCAGCAGCCAAGACAATCTAGCGGGAGTCGTCTACGAGCAGTACTTC. The rearrangement uses TRBV3-1 (or the pseudogene TRBV3-2) and TRBJ2-7, with 10 bases aligning to TRBD2. The junction had 8 bases not matched to a gene; V was cut back by 0 bases and J by 3 bases. The CDR3 runs 17 residues. From germline, CDR1 is LGHDT and CDR2 YNNKEL (reference sequence).

The chain links TRBV28 to TRBJ2-4; 16 nucleotides agree with TRBD2. V was clipped by 6 bases and J by 1 base; unmatched bases: 9. The CDR3 covers 19 residues. The V gene's germline CDR1 is MDHEN and CDR2 SYDVKM. The CDR3 DNA reads as TGTGCCAGCAGAGAACCGGGACTAGCGGGAGGGCGGGCCAAAAACATTCAGTACTTC. It yields the protein CASREPGLAGGRAKNIQYF.

The rearrangement joins TRBV21-1 to TRBJ2-1. TRBV21-1 is marked as a pseudogene. This CDR3 is 15 amino acids long. Here the CDR3 DNA reads TGTGCCAGCAGCAAGGGGAGGGGGCCATACAATGAGCAGTTCTTC. This codes for CASSKGRGPYNEQFF.